This T cell receptor (beta chain) appears in the sequencing data of a study of T cells after somatic rescue of genetic block. This CDR3 has 14 residues. Produced via immunoSEQ multiplex PCR; TCRdb's table is partial and in-frame only. The sample has about 15,000 clones, 72% seen once. This TCR was sampled from a boy aged 5-17 years. The chain is built from TRBV21-1 and TRBJ2-7; no DNA check was done on the table's D call, TRBD2. TRBV21-1 is a pseudogene locus. The sequencing sample was made of peripheral blood mononuclear cells (PBMCs). Here the CDR3 reads CASSKGEPLYEQYF. In nucleotides, the CDR3 is TGTGCCAGCAGCAAAGGCGAGCCCCTCTACGAGCAGTACTTC.